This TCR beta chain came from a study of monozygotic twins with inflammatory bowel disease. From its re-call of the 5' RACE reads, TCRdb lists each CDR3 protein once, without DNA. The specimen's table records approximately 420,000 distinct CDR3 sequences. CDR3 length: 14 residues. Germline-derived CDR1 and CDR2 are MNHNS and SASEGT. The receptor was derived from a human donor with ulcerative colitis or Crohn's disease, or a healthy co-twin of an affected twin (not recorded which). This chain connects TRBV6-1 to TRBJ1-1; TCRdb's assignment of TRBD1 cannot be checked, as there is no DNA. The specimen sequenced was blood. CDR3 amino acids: CASRAGQWNTEAFF.